Below are 24 T cell receptor beta chains sequenced from a single sample in a study of CD8+ T cells in alopecia areata. Extraction of RNA preceded its reverse transcription into cDNA, which served as the sequencing template. Here immunoSEQ multiplex PCR was the method, and the copy in TCRdb shows in-frame clones only, minus some. The repertoire holds over 150,000 clones, with 55% to 75% as singletons. The treatment is: oral pan-JAK inhibitor, 5-10 mg twice daily. Source: CD4+ T cells sorted from blood, taken at week 24, from a patient treated with tofacitinib. These receptors were obtained from a human donor with alopecia areata.

A single count supports this clone. The V call is TRBV28, the J call TRBJ2-1, with D possibly TRBD2 on 6 matching bases. The CDR3 runs to 18 residues. CDR1 is MDHEN, CDR2 SYDVKM, per germline. Trimming stripped 5 bases from V and 2 bases from J, with 22 bases between. CDR3 protein: CASSPLAGPKFAYNEQFF. As DNA, the CDR3 is TGTGCCAGCAGTCCCTTGGCGGGACCGAAATTTGCCTACAATGAGCAGTTCTTC.

This chain uses TRBV2 with TRBJ2-2, with D hard to call. The CDR3 sequence is 16 residues long. Germline V gene lookup returns CDR1 SNHLY and CDR2 FYNNEI. V was clipped by 6 bases and J by 0 bases, with 14 bases between them. CDR3 coding DNA: TGTGCCAGCAGAAAACCAGCCCAGGCGAACACCGGGGAGCTGTTTTTT. It translates to CASRKPAQANTGELFF.

The chain combines TRBV18 with TRBJ2-3, with TRBD2 matching over 13 bases. With 3 bases clipped from V and 2 bases from J, the junction kept 2 bases outside the gene matches. Germline lookup yields CDR1 KGHSH and CDR2 LQKENI. The CDR3 consists of 16 residues. The DNA of the CDR3 is TGTGCCAGCTCACCGACTAGCGGGGGGAACACAGATACGCAGTATTTT. Translating it yields CASSPTSGGNTDTQYF.

A note on this clone: The sample has other DNA sequences that encode this CDR3 too. The chain uses TRBV29-1 and TRBJ2-3, with TRBD2 matching 8 bases. Trimming removed 2 bases from V and 3 bases from J; junction bases left unmatched: 1. This CDR3 has 13 residues. Germline CDR1 reads SQVTM; CDR2 reads ANQGSEA. The CDR3 region is CSVERLATDTQYF. CDR3 nucleotide sequence: TGCAGCGTTGAAAGACTAGCGACAGATACGCAGTATTTT.

The chain uses TRBV7-2 and TRBJ1-5, with 9 bases lining up with TRBD1. CDR3 length: 15 amino acids. The V and J ends lost 5 bases and 7 bases, in that order; junction bases with no gene match: 9. The germline V gene has CDR1 SGHTA and CDR2 FQGNSA. In DNA form, the CDR3 reads TGTGCCAGCAGCAGGGACAGGGTCTCGCAGCAGCCCCAGCATTTT. It is translated as CASSRDRVSQQPQHF. Complete variable domain (other parts from reference TRBV7-2 and TRBJ1-5): GAGVSQSPSNKVTEKGKDVELRCDPISGHTALYWYRQSLGQGLEFLIYFQGNSAPDKSGLPSDRFSAERTGGSVSTLTIQRTQQEDSAVYLCASSRDRVSQQPQHFGDGTRLSIL.

This rearrangement joins TRBV6-5 to TRBJ1-2; tentative D call: TRBD1 (6 bases). Germline CDR1 is MNHEY and CDR2 is SVGAGI. Trimming pared 6 bases from V and 2 bases from J, leaving 10 bases between. CDR3 length equals 13 residues. The CDR3 spells CASRADRNYGYTF. The CDR3 DNA reads TGTGCCAGCAGGGCAGACAGGAACTATGGCTACACCTTC.

CDR3 protein: CAWSFGGYGYTF. CDR3 nucleotide sequence: TGTGCCTGGAGTTTCGGGGGGTATGGCTACACCTTC. The chain combines TRBV30 with TRBJ1-2; perhaps TRBD1 as D (5 bases). This CDR3 has 12 amino acids. Looked up from germline, CDR1 is GTSNPN and CDR2 is SVGIG (reference sequence). V lost 2 bases and J lost 5, with 9 bases in between.

The chain is built from TRBV7-3 and TRBJ2-5; D might be TRBD2 (5 bases). This CDR3 contains 15 residues. CDR1 is SGHTA and CDR2 is FQGTGA in the germline V gene. Trimming shortened V by 1 base and J by 4 bases, and 13 bases separated the two germline ends. CDR3 sequence (DNA): TGTGCCAGCAGCTTAATAGCTAGCTTGTCAGAGACCCAGTACTTC. Translation gives CASSLIASLSETQYF.

This clone was seen more than once but under ten times. The chain couples TRBV10-3 to TRBJ1-6; a possible D gene is TRBD1 (6 bases). CDR1 is ENHRY and CDR2 is SYGVKD in the germline V gene. The germline V and J ends were trimmed by 2 bases and 9 bases, with 14 bases remaining between them. The CDR3 contains 15 residues. The CDR3: CAISEGQGKGSPLHF. The CDR3 DNA sequence: TGTGCCATCAGTGAGGGGCAGGGGAAAGGTTCACCCCTCCACTTT.

The chain combines TRBV5-4 with TRBJ1-2; the match to TRBD1 covers 7 bases. J lost 4 bases, V lost 5 bases, and 14 bases had no gene match. Germline V gene sequence: CDR1 SGHNT, CDR2 YYREEE (reference sequence). This CDR3 is built from 16 residues. CDR3 amino acids: CASRAAGGADIYGYTF. As DNA, the CDR3 is TGTGCCAGCAGAGCAGCAGGGGGGGCCGACATCTATGGCTACACCTTC.

The chain couples TRBV7-2 to TRBJ2-4; D is perhaps TRBD1 (6 bases). In germline, CDR1 is SGHTA, CDR2 FQGNSA. The CDR3 is 15 residues long. Trimming took off 5 bases at V and 6 bases at J, with 17 bases between the two ends. The CDR3 loop is CASSVPQGGRNIQYF. The CDR3 DNA is TGTGCCAGCAGCGTACCACAGGGTGGACGAAACATTCAGTACTTC. Looking up the rest from reference TRBV7-2 and TRBJ2-4 gives the full variable domain: GAGVSQSPSNKVTEKGKDVELRCDPISGHTALYWYRQSLGQGLEFLIYFQGNSAPDKSGLPSDRFSAERTGGSVSTLTIQRTQQEDSAVYLCASSVPQGGRNIQYFGAGTRLSVL.

The V and J genes are TRBV2 and TRBJ2-1; D not certain. The CDR3 runs to 12 residues. V lost 8 bases to trimming and J lost 6 bases, with 11 bases between them. CDR1 is SNHLY, CDR2 FYNNEI, per germline. CDR3 in amino acids: CASQTMSNEQFF. The CDR3 DNA reads TGTGCCAGCCAGACGATGTCCAATGAGCAGTTCTTC.

This clone appeared a few times. The chain carries TRBV7-9 and TRBJ2-6, with D possibly TRBD2 on 6 matching bases. Germline lookup yields CDR1 SEHNR and CDR2 FQNEAQ (reference sequence). Trimming pared 2 bases from V and 4 bases from J, leaving 12 bases between. CDR3 length equals 16 residues. This CDR3 reads CASSLRAGTGANVLTF. CDR3 DNA sequence: TGTGCCAGCAGCTTAAGGGCGGGGACCGGGGCCAACGTCCTGACTTTC.

This chain uses TRBV13 with TRBJ1-6; D not certain. CDR1 PRHDT and CDR2 FYEKMQ come from the germline V gene (reference sequence). The CDR3 runs to 13 residues. V lost 7 bases and J lost 6, with 10 bases in between. In DNA, the CDR3 is TGTGCCAGCAACGTCGGCCTTAATTCACCCCTCCACTTT. Protein sequence: CASNVGLNSPLHF.

The genes are TRBV6-5 and TRBJ2-7; 9 bases fit TRBD1. Germline CDR1 is MNHEY and CDR2 is SVGAGI. J lost 4 bases, V lost 7 bases, and 8 bases had no gene match. There are 14 residues in the CDR3. The CDR3 DNA follows: TGTGCCAGCACCTCCCCGGGACAGGGTTACGAGCAGTACTTC. Encoded protein: CASTSPGQGYEQYF.

V and J are TRBV7-2 and TRBJ2-4, with TRBD2 matching 7 bases. The CDR3 totals 14 residues. Trimming cost V 3 bases and J 6 bases; bases outside gene matches: 5. Germline assignment: CDR1 SGHTA and CDR2 FQGNSA. The CDR3: CASSFGGGPNIQYF. The CDR3 nucleotides read TGTGCCAGCAGCTTCGGGGGAGGGCCAAACATTCAGTACTTC.

The V and J genes are TRBV13 and TRBJ2-3, with a possible D match to TRBD2 (6 bases). The CDR3 is 17 residues long. The V gene lost 2 bases and the J gene lost 2 bases, with 17 bases spanning the gap. CDR1 PRHDT and CDR2 FYEKMQ come from the germline V gene (reference sequence). CDR3 bases: TGTGCCAGCAGCTTACGGAGTGGGACTCCGTCCACAGATACGCAGTATTTT. As protein: CASSLRSGTPSTDTQYF.

The chain carries TRBV27 and TRBJ2-2, with unresolved D. V gave up 6 bases and J gave up 6 bases, with 8 bases separating them. This CDR3 is built from 12 residues. Per germline, CDR1 MNHEY and CDR2 SMNVEV (reference sequence). This CDR3 reads CASRAGPGELFF. In nucleotides, the CDR3 is TGTGCCAGCAGGGCAGGCCCCGGGGAGCTGTTTTTT.

For this clone: The sample holds other DNA sequences that translate to the same CDR3. The chain employs TRBV15 and TRBJ2-5; no clear D gene. The CDR3 covers 13 residues. V lost 0 bases to trimming and J lost 2 bases, with 4 bases between them. In germline, CDR1 is LNHNV, CDR2 YYDKDF (reference sequence). The CDR3 region is CATSRDRQETQYF. The CDR3 nucleotides are TGTGCCACCAGCAGAGATCGTCAAGAGACCCAGTACTTC.

The chain carries TRBV11-2 and TRBJ2-5; TRBD1 might be the D (5 bases). Trimming shortened V by 0 bases and J by 12 bases, and 14 bases separated the two germline ends. The CDR3 runs 13 residues. Germline V gives CDR1 SGHAT, CDR2 FQNNGV. CDR3: CASSLEVAGIKYF. The CDR3 DNA reads TGTGCCAGCAGCTTAGAGGTTGCAGGGATTAAGTACTTC.

V and J are TRBV5-1 and TRBJ1-5, with a possible D match to TRBD1 (5 bases). CDR3 length: 18 amino acids. CDR1 is SGHRS and CDR2 is YFSETQ in the germline V gene. Trimming cost V 0 bases and J 4 bases, with 20 bases left between them. The CDR3 sequence is CASSLVNATAGNNQPQHF. CDR3 bases: TGCGCCAGCAGCTTGGTCAACGCGACAGCCGGAAATAATCAGCCCCAGCATTTT.

This chain connects TRBV27 to TRBJ1-5; D remains unclear. V dropped 1 base and J dropped 2 bases, with 12 bases sitting between them. The germline CDR1 and CDR2 sequences are MNHEY and SMNVEV (reference sequence). This CDR3 spans 16 amino acids. The CDR3 sequence: CASSLFGGFGNQPQHF. The CDR3 coding sequence is TGTGCCAGCAGTTTATTTGGCGGGTTTGGCAATCAGCCCCAGCATTTT.

This clone was observed a few times. The chain employs TRBV7-2 and TRBJ2-7; 10 nucleotides agree with TRBD2. Germline V gene sequence: CDR1 SGHTA, CDR2 FQGNSA. This CDR3 has 15 residues. V lost 2 bases and J lost 4; bases outside the gene matches: 5. CDR3 nucleotides: TGTGCCAGCAGCTTACAAGCGGGAGGGCGGTACGAGCAGTACTTC. Its translation is CASSLQAGGRYEQYF.

The CDR3 reads CASSLAGLVPEAFF. The CDR3 DNA reads as TGTGCCAGCAGCTTAGCAGGGTTGGTTCCCGAAGCTTTCTTT. The chain is built from TRBV7-2 and TRBJ1-1; D not certain. Deletions cut 0 bases from V and 8 bases from J, with 13 bases between. CDR1 and CDR2 (germline): SGHTA, FQGNSA. CDR3 size: 14 residues.